This T cell receptor (beta chain) is drawn from a study of cytomegalovirus exposure and HLA in healthy donors. Looking at the study overall: As an earlier analysis found, around 170 million T cells yielded approximately 110 million unique TCR beta sequences.

The V gene end was trimmed by 7 bases and the J gene end by 6 bases; junction bases not matched to a gene: 12. This CDR3 has 15 residues. CDR1 LNHDA and CDR2 SQIVND come from the germline V gene (reference sequence). PCR involved 60 Vbeta and 13 Jbeta primers. Data came from immunoSEQ multiplex PCR; TCRdb stores just in-frame clones and leaves some out. The profile shows 130,000 to 150,000 clones, roughly 76% of them singletons. Healthy bone marrow donors made up the donors. Nominally healthy donors provided the samples, though records likely missed some immune exposures. The J gene is TRBJ2-1, the V gene TRBV19, with 7 bases aligning to TRBD1. This TCR derives from a woman aged 25 to 39 in good health and CMV-seronegative. Material for sequencing was PBMCs. The CDR3 region is CASTYRQGWVNEQFF. As DNA, the CDR3 is TGTGCCAGTACCTATCGACAGGGATGGGTCAATGAGCAGTTCTTC.